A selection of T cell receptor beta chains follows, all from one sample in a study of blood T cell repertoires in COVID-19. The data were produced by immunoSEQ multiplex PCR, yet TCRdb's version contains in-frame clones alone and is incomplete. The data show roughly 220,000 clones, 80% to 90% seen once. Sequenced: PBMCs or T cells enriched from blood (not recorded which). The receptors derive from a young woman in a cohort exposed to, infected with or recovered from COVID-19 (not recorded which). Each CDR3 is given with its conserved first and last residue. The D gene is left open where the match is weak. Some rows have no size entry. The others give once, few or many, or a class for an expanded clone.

CDR3nt: TGTGCCAGTAGGGCTATGGGGACAGGGGGGAACACTGAAGCTTTCTTT
CDR3aa: CASRAMGTGGNTEAFF
v_gene: TRBV19
d_gene: TRBD1
abundance: .
j_gene: TRBJ1-1

CDR3nt: TGTGCCAGCAGCAGGGTCTTTGGTACTGAAGCTTTCTTT
CDR3aa: CASSRVFGTEAFF
v_gene: TRBV6-4
d_gene: .
abundance: .
j_gene: TRBJ1-1

CDR3nt: TGCGCCAGCAGCTTGGACAGGGTGGGAATCAATGAGCAGTTCTTC
CDR3aa: CASSLDRVGINEQFF
v_gene: TRBV5-1
d_gene: .
abundance: once
j_gene: TRBJ2-1

CDR3nt: TGTGCCAGCAGCCAAGAGGGGACTAGCGGGGGGGACAATGAGCAGTTCTTC
CDR3aa: CASSQEGTSGGDNEQFF
v_gene: TRBV5-8
d_gene: TRBD2
abundance: .
j_gene: TRBJ2-1

CDR3nt: TGTGCCAGCAGCGCATCTAACCCCAATGAGCAGTTCTTC
CDR3aa: CASSASNPNEQFF
v_gene: TRBV9
d_gene: .
abundance: .
j_gene: TRBJ2-1

CDR3nt: TGTGCCAGCAGCCAAGGGGACAGGGTAAAAGAGACCCAGTACTTC
CDR3aa: CASSQGDRVKETQYF
v_gene: TRBV4-2
d_gene: TRBD1
abundance: .
j_gene: TRBJ2-5

CDR3nt: TGTGCCAGCTCACCCCAGGGGGCAAGCACCGGGGAGCTGTTTTTT
CDR3aa: CASSPQGASTGELFF
v_gene: TRBV18
d_gene: TRBD1
abundance: .
j_gene: TRBJ2-2

CDR3nt: TGTGCCAGCAGCTTATCGAGCCAGGGATCCTACGAGCAGTACTTC
CDR3aa: CASSLSSQGSYEQYF
v_gene: TRBV7-2
d_gene: .
abundance: .
j_gene: TRBJ2-7

CDR3nt: TGTGCCAGCAGCCCAGTAAGGGGTAGCAATCAGCCCCAGCATTTT
CDR3aa: CASSPVRGSNQPQHF
v_gene: TRBV28
d_gene: .
abundance: .
j_gene: TRBJ1-5

CDR3nt: TGTGCCAGCAGCCTTCGACAGGGGAACACTGAAGCTTTCTTT
CDR3aa: CASSLRQGNTEAFF
v_gene: TRBV3-1/TRBV3-2
d_gene: TRBD1
abundance: many
j_gene: TRBJ1-1

CDR3nt: TGTGCCAGCAGCCTGGGACAGGGGTACCAGCCCCAGCATTTT
CDR3aa: CASSLGQGYQPQHF
v_gene: TRBV7-2
d_gene: TRBD1
abundance: .
j_gene: TRBJ1-5

CDR3nt: TGTGCCAGCAGCAACCTGGACTGGAGTCTAGCGGGAGGGCCTGCAGATACGCAGTATTTT
CDR3aa: CASSNLDWSLAGGPADTQYF
v_gene: TRBV7-3
d_gene: TRBD2
abundance: .
j_gene: TRBJ2-3

CDR3nt: TGTGCCAGCAGCTTGCCGATGGACAGACTTAACTATGGCTACACCTTC
CDR3aa: CASSLPMDRLNYGYTF
v_gene: TRBV5-8
d_gene: .
abundance: .
j_gene: TRBJ1-2

CDR3nt: TGCGCCAGCAGCCCCACCCGGGATTTGCCTGGCTACACCTTC
CDR3aa: CASSPTRDLPGYTF
v_gene: TRBV5-1
d_gene: .
abundance: .
j_gene: TRBJ1-2

CDR3nt: TGTGCCAGCAGCTCACCCGGGACTCAGAACACCGGGGAGCTGTTTTTT
CDR3aa: CASSSPGTQNTGELFF
v_gene: TRBV5-6
d_gene: .
abundance: .
j_gene: TRBJ2-2

CDR3nt: TGTGCCACCAGCAGAGCCACTAGCACAGATACGCAGTATTTT
CDR3aa: CATSRATSTDTQYF
v_gene: TRBV15
d_gene: .
abundance: .
j_gene: TRBJ2-3

CDR3nt: TGTGCCAGCTCACCATGGGTTAGCGGGGAATCCTACAATGAGCAGTTCTTC
CDR3aa: CASSPWVSGESYNEQFF
v_gene: TRBV18
d_gene: TRBD2
abundance: .
j_gene: TRBJ2-1

CDR3nt: TGCACCAGCAGCACTGGACTTGAGGGCTACGAGCAGTACTTC
CDR3aa: CTSSTGLEGYEQYF
v_gene: TRBV1
d_gene: .
abundance: .
j_gene: TRBJ2-7

CDR3nt: TGTGCCAGCAGCCACCCTTGGGACAGGTTCAATGAAAAACTGTTTTTT
CDR3aa: CASSHPWDRFNEKLFF
v_gene: TRBV7-9
d_gene: TRBD1
abundance: .
j_gene: TRBJ1-4

CDR3nt: TGTGCCAGCAGCCGAACTAGCGGGAGTTACGAGCAGTACTTC
CDR3aa: CASSRTSGSYEQYF
v_gene: TRBV5-6
d_gene: TRBD2
abundance: .
j_gene: TRBJ2-7

CDR3nt: TGTGCCAGCATGGAGACGGAGAATCAGCCCCAGCATTTT
CDR3aa: CASMETENQPQHF
v_gene: TRBV2
d_gene: .
abundance: .
j_gene: TRBJ1-5

CDR3nt: TGTGCCAGCAGCTTGGGGGGGAACACTGAAGCTTTCTTT
CDR3aa: CASSLGGNTEAFF
v_gene: TRBV13
d_gene: .
abundance: .
j_gene: TRBJ1-1

CDR3nt: TGTGCCAGCAGCTTAGCGACGGGACTTTGGAACATTCAGTACTTC
CDR3aa: CASSLATGLWNIQYF
v_gene: TRBV3-1/TRBV3-2
d_gene: .
abundance: .
j_gene: TRBJ2-4

CDR3nt: TGTGCCACCAGTGATTCCGGGACTCTAGCTGGCGGGGAGCTGTTTTTT
CDR3aa: CATSDSGTLAGGELFF
v_gene: TRBV24-1
d_gene: .
abundance: .
j_gene: TRBJ2-2

CDR3nt: TGTGCCAGCTCACCAGAGGCGAACTATGGCTACACCTTC
CDR3aa: CASSPEANYGYTF
v_gene: TRBV18
d_gene: .
abundance: .
j_gene: TRBJ1-2

CDR3nt: TGTGCCAGCAGTGGGAGACAGGGAAGCACTGAAGCTTTCTTT
CDR3aa: CASSGRQGSTEAFF
v_gene: TRBV2
d_gene: TRBD1
abundance: .
j_gene: TRBJ1-1

CDR3nt: TGTGCCAGCAGCCTTACAGGGGTGGGGGACACTGAAGCTTTCTTT
CDR3aa: CASSLTGVGDTEAFF
v_gene: TRBV3-1/TRBV3-2
d_gene: TRBD1
abundance: .
j_gene: TRBJ1-1

CDR3nt: TGTGCCAGCAGCACGACTAGCGGGACTAGCACAGATACGCAGTATTTT
CDR3aa: CASSTTSGTSTDTQYF
v_gene: TRBV21-1
d_gene: .
abundance: .
j_gene: TRBJ2-3

CDR3nt: TGTGCCAGTAGTCCCTTTAAGGGGTTGGAGACCCAGTACTTC
CDR3aa: CASSPFKGLETQYF
v_gene: TRBV19
d_gene: .
abundance: .
j_gene: TRBJ2-5

CDR3nt: TGTGCCAGCAGTGAAGGTTCTAGCGGGGGGGCACCATTCAATGAGCAGTTCTTC
CDR3aa: CASSEGSSGGAPFNEQFF
v_gene: TRBV2
d_gene: TRBD2
abundance: .
j_gene: TRBJ2-1

CDR3nt: TGTGCCAGCAGCTCTTTATACTACGGAGTAGCGGGAAATTACACCGGGGAGCTGTTTTTT
CDR3aa: CASSSLYYGVAGNYTGELFF
v_gene: TRBV11-3
d_gene: TRBD2
abundance: .
j_gene: TRBJ2-2

CDR3nt: TGTGCCAGCAGATCCGGGACTAGGGGGGTGGCAGATACGCAGTATTTT
CDR3aa: CASRSGTRGVADTQYF
v_gene: TRBV7-3
d_gene: TRBD2
abundance: .
j_gene: TRBJ2-3

CDR3nt: TGTGCCAGCAGCTTACGTAGTTCGCCCTACGAGCAGTACTTC
CDR3aa: CASSLRSSPYEQYF
v_gene: TRBV7-9
d_gene: .
abundance: .
j_gene: TRBJ2-7

CDR3nt: TGCGCCAGCAGCTCTACGACAGGGGGTGGTTCACCCCTCCACTTT
CDR3aa: CASSSTTGGGSPLHF
v_gene: TRBV5-1
d_gene: TRBD1
abundance: .
j_gene: TRBJ1-6

CDR3nt: TGTGCCAGTACCGAGGACTCCCGTGCCAACGTCCTGACTTTC
CDR3aa: CASTEDSRANVLTF
v_gene: TRBV2
d_gene: .
abundance: .
j_gene: TRBJ2-6

CDR3nt: TGTGCCAGCAGCCCGCCTTCAGGGGCATCCATGAACACTGAAGCTTTCTTT
CDR3aa: CASSPPSGASMNTEAFF
v_gene: TRBV9
d_gene: .
abundance: .
j_gene: TRBJ1-1

CDR3nt: TGTGCCAGCACGGCTAGCGGGTCAGATACGCAGTATTTT
CDR3aa: CASTASGSDTQYF
v_gene: TRBV2
d_gene: TRBD2
abundance: .
j_gene: TRBJ2-3

CDR3nt: TGTGCCAGCAGCGTAGTGGTCGGTATGCGTCCTGGCTACACCTTC
CDR3aa: CASSVVVGMRPGYTF
v_gene: TRBV9
d_gene: .
abundance: .
j_gene: TRBJ1-2

CDR3nt: TGCGCCAGCAGCTTGGGACAGGGGGCTTCCACCGGGGAGCTGTTTTTT
CDR3aa: CASSLGQGASTGELFF
v_gene: TRBV5-1
d_gene: TRBD1
abundance: .
j_gene: TRBJ2-2

CDR3nt: TGTGCCAGCAAAGCGGTGGGGAACACTGAAGCTTTCTTT
CDR3aa: CASKAVGNTEAFF
v_gene: TRBV28
d_gene: .
abundance: .
j_gene: TRBJ1-1

CDR3nt: TGTGCCAGCAGCTTAGATAAAGGATGGGGACAGGGGGACACTGAAGCTTTCTTT
CDR3aa: CASSLDKGWGQGDTEAFF
v_gene: TRBV7-6
d_gene: TRBD1
abundance: .
j_gene: TRBJ1-1

CDR3nt: TGTGCCAGCAGTACCCCGACAGGGCGGGGTACAGATACGCAGTATTTT
CDR3aa: CASSTPTGRGTDTQYF
v_gene: TRBV28
d_gene: .
abundance: .
j_gene: TRBJ2-3

CDR3nt: TGCAGCGTGCGGGGCGTAATGAACACTGAAGCTTTCTTT
CDR3aa: CSVRGVMNTEAFF
v_gene: TRBV29-1
d_gene: .
abundance: .
j_gene: TRBJ1-1

CDR3nt: TGTGCCAGCAGTACAGTTACTAGCGGGAGTGGAAATGAGCAGTTCTTC
CDR3aa: CASSTVTSGSGNEQFF
v_gene: TRBV2
d_gene: TRBD2
abundance: .
j_gene: TRBJ2-1

CDR3nt: TGCAGCGTTGACAGGGTGAACTATGGCTACACCTTC
CDR3aa: CSVDRVNYGYTF
v_gene: TRBV29-1
d_gene: .
abundance: .
j_gene: TRBJ1-2